Only one count was recorded for the clone carrying this TCR beta chain. These data belong to a study of blood T cell repertoires in COVID-19. Methods used by the authors: Amplification from reference gene primers served as the basis for estimated nucleated cell counts. The table came from immunoSEQ multiplex PCR; TCRdb's copy has only in-frame clones and leaves some out. That table supplies the V and J calls and clone size; D and trimming were determined from the DNA. The sample records 350,000 or so clones, approximately 89% being singletons. The source is a woman in her thirties with COVID-19, enrolled during active disease. The sample consisted of peripheral blood.

CDR3 protein: CASSLGQLSTDTQYF. The DNA of the CDR3 is TGTGCCAGCAGCCTTGGACAGCTTAGCACAGATACGCAGTATTTT. V usage is TRBV6-5 and J usage is TRBJ2-3, with D possibly TRBD1 on 6 matching bases. V was cut by 6 bases and J by 0 bases, with 13 bases left in between. The CDR3 consists of 15 residues. Germline loops: CDR1 MNHEY, CDR2 SVGAGI.